This T cell receptor (beta chain) is drawn from a study of control samples from healthy donors and cancer patients. Sequencing was performed with immunoSEQ multiplex PCR; in TCRdb, only in-frame clones are kept and a portion is missing. Counted here are over 50,000 clones, approximately 85% occurring once; the ten biggest clones make up 3.5% to 4%. Germline values: CDR1 LGHNA, CDR2 YNFKEQ. The length of the CDR3 is 17 residues. J was trimmed by 8 bases and V by 0 bases; bases with no gene match: 12. The sequenced sample was blood. The chain couples TRBV4-2 to TRBJ2-1; TRBD2 matches 8 bases. The sequence was collected from a man in his fifties or sixties in good health. CDR3 in amino acids: CASSQDRGLARPDEQFF. The CDR3 nucleotides are TGTGCCAGCAGCCAAGATCGAGGACTAGCCCGTCCGGATGAGCAGTTCTTC.